Included here is one TCR beta chain sequence, with context. Its cognate antigen is unknown. Clones were sequenced by immunoSEQ multiplex PCR, and TCRdb holds only the in-frame ones, with some missing. The table shows 130,000 to 150,000 clones, with around 91% occurring only once. The entry originates in a study of T cell responses to AZD1222 COVID-19 vaccine. General study results and limits: Along spike, vaccine-associated CD4 TCRs were found throughout, with dominance at 160-218 and 743-854.

The material was peripheral blood, obtained on day 0 of AZD1222 vaccination. The sequence came from an adult in good health.

The CDR3 loop is CSGLRETNEKLFF. CDR3 coding DNA: TGCAGCGGCCTCAGGGAAACTAATGAAAAACTGTTTTTT. V and J are TRBV29-1 and TRBJ1-4; TRBD1 is a possible D gene (5 bases). Germline V gene sequence: CDR1 SQVTM, CDR2 ANQGSEA. The length of the CDR3 is 13 residues. V gave up 7 bases and J gave up 1 base, with 10 bases separating them.